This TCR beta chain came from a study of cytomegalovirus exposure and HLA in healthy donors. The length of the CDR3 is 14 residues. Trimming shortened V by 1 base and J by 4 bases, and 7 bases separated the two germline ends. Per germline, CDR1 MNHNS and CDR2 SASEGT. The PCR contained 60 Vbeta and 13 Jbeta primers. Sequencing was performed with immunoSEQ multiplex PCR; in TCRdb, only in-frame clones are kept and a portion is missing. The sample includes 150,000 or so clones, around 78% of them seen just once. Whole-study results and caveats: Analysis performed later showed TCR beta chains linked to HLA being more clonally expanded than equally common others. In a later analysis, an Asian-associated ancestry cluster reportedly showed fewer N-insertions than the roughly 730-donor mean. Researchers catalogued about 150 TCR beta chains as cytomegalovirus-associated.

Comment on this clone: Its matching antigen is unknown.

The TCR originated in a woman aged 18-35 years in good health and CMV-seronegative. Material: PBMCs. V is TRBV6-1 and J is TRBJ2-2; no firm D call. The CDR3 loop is CASSEGQITGELFF. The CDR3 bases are TGTGCCAGCAGTGAAGGCCAGATCACCGGGGAGCTGTTTTTT.